This note documents a single T cell receptor beta chain sequence. Its antigen is unidentified. This sample is drawn from a study of CD8 T cell repertoires and HIV-1 epitope variants. Study in general: Control wells had CMV/EBV/flu peptides, negative Ebola AY9, or no peptide. 1M T cells were kept uncultured as a baseline. Study findings and constraints: Most of the nine antigen-specific clonotypes appeared cross-reactive to autologous or escape variants. Beta chains alone show antigen proliferation, not cytokine profile or function.

Measured with immunoSEQ multiplex PCR; TCRdb has only the in-frame clones, and not every one. Counted here are some 100,000 clones, approximately 70% occurring once; the ten biggest clones make up 25% to 30%. V lost 6 bases, J lost 5 bases, and 14 bases lay in between. The CDR3 is made up of 14 amino acids. In germline, CDR1 is SGDLS, CDR2 YYNGEE. The chain links TRBV9 to TRBJ2-2; D remains ambiguous. Sequenced: uncultured baseline CD8+ T cells from peripheral blood mononuclear cells (PBMCs). This clonotype was obtained from a male donor with HIV. This CDR3 is CASNRRKQTGELFF. CDR3 in DNA: TGTGCCAGCAACCGGCGCAAGCAGACCGGGGAGCTGTTTTTT.